The 14 T cell receptor beta chains given below trace back to one sample, sequenced in a study of blood T cell repertoires in COVID-19. Using immunoSEQ multiplex PCR, the repertoire was profiled, and TCRdb retains in-frame clones only, with some absent. The sample contains around 440,000 clones, more than 70% of which appear only once. The source material was peripheral blood. All receptors come from a woman in her forties or fifties with COVID-19, enrolled during active disease.

V gene TRBV29-1 combines with J gene TRBJ1-4, with D possibly being TRBD1 (5 bases). The CDR3 is 14 amino acids. Trimming removed 4 bases at V and 5 bases at J, with 14 bases between. The V gene's germline CDR1 is SQVTM and CDR2 ANQGSEA. CDR3 amino acids: CSVGGRGSNEKLFF. CDR3 DNA: TGCAGCGTTGGAGGGAGGGGAAGCAATGAAAAACTGTTTTTT.

A single count supports this clone. This chain uses TRBV7-3 with TRBJ1-2; D possibly corresponds to TRBD1 (5 bases). Germline V gene data show CDR1 as SGHTA and CDR2 as FQGTGA. The CDR3 is made up of 15 amino acids. Trimming removed 4 bases at V and 5 bases at J, with 17 bases between. CDR3 bases: TGTGCCAGCAGCTGGAACCCCCAAACAGGATATGGCTACACCTTC. It is translated as CASSWNPQTGYGYTF.

The chain employs TRBV3-1 (or the pseudogene TRBV3-2) and TRBJ1-3; unclear D gene. The length of the CDR3 is 15 residues. CDR1 is LGHDT, CDR2 YNNKEL, per germline (reference sequence). V was clipped by 4 bases and J by 8 bases, with 18 bases between them. The CDR3 is CASSPWEGVEDTIYF. For the CDR3, the DNA is TGTGCCAGCAGCCCATGGGAGGGAGTCGAAGACACCATATATTTT.

The rearrangement uses TRBV12-3 or TRBV12-4 and TRBJ1-1; 10 bases are shared with TRBD1. The length of the CDR3 is 13 residues. V shed 7 bases, J shed 10 bases, and the junction held 9 bases outside the gene matches. CDR3 region: CASTKGGQGTAFF. The CDR3 nucleotides are TGTGCCAGCACCAAAGGGGGACAGGGGACAGCTTTCTTT.

V is TRBV6-5 and J is TRBJ1-3; the D is unclear. Germline V lookup: CDR1 MNHEY, CDR2 SVGAGI. This CDR3 is built from 13 residues. V was trimmed by 4 bases and J by 7 bases, leaving 11 bases between them. CDR3 amino acids: CASSSNSRNTIYF. CDR3 DNA: TGTGCCAGCAGTTCCAACAGCAGGAACACCATATATTTT.

The V gene is TRBV7-2, the J gene TRBJ2-1, with 9 bases aligning to TRBD2. CDR1 and CDR2 from the germline V gene are SGHTA and FQGNSA. V was clipped by 5 bases and J by 6 bases; unmatched bases: 8. CDR3 length equals 15 residues. The CDR3 reads CASSLRLAEPNEQFF. The CDR3 DNA sequence: TGTGCCAGCAGCCTACGACTAGCGGAACCCAATGAGCAGTTCTTC.

This clone was counted a few times. V usage is TRBV6-2 or TRBV6-3 and J usage is TRBJ2-7, with 9 bases identical to TRBD1. Trimming took 0 bases from V and 1 from J; bases not matched to a gene: 7. The CDR3 runs to 17 residues. CDR1 is MNHEY, CDR2 SVGEGT, per germline. The CDR3 nucleotides read TGTGCCAGCAGTTACTCGACCGGGACAGGGTTTTCCTACGAGCAGTACTTC. Protein product: CASSYSTGTGFSYEQYF.

The genes are TRBV12-3 or TRBV12-4 and TRBJ2-7; TRBD2 aligns across 7 bases. This CDR3 is built from 13 residues. Trimming removed 3 bases from V and 2 bases from J; junction bases left unmatched: 1. The CDR3 DNA sequence: TGTGCCAGCAGTTTCGGGGGGACCTACGAGCAGTACTTC. It translates to CASSFGGTYEQYF.

The CDR3 loop is CASSLRLDRRGAFF. The CDR3, as DNA: TGTGCCAGCAGCTTAAGGTTGGACAGGAGAGGAGCTTTCTTT. V and J are TRBV7-3 and TRBJ1-1, with 7 bases lining up with TRBD1. Losses at the gene ends were 1 base for V and 10 bases for J; bases not matched to a gene: 9. CDR3 size: 14 residues. Per germline, CDR1 SGHTA and CDR2 FQGTGA.

The CDR3 region is CASSQGTGLNTEAFF. The CDR3 DNA follows: TGTGCCAGCAGTCAGGGGACAGGCCTTAACACTGAAGCTTTCTTT. The rearrangement links TRBV6-5 to TRBJ1-1; 8 bases are shared with TRBD1. With V trimmed by 5 bases and J by 2 bases, 7 bases remained unmatched. Germline lookup yields CDR1 MNHEY and CDR2 SVGAGI. This CDR3 is built from 15 residues.

In this sample, this clone turned up many times. The genes are TRBV7-9 and TRBJ1-2; no reliable D call. Trimming cost V 5 bases and J 4 bases, with 14 bases left between them. The germline V gene encodes CDR1 SEHNR and CDR2 FQNEAQ (reference sequence). CDR3 length: 14 residues. The CDR3 loop is CASSPETPTYGYTF. In DNA, the CDR3 is TGTGCCAGCAGCCCCGAGACACCTACCTATGGCTACACCTTC.

This rearrangement joins TRBV19 to TRBJ1-6; TRBD1 matches 7 bases. Unmatched junction bases numbered 12, after V lost 6 bases and J lost 10 bases. Germline assignment: CDR1 LNHDA and CDR2 SQIVND (reference sequence). This CDR3 region has 15 residues. The chain's CDR3 is CASSHTGERHSPLHF. The CDR3 coding sequence is TGTGCCAGTAGCCACACAGGGGAACGACACTCACCCCTCCACTTT.

The V gene is TRBV12-3 or TRBV12-4, the J gene TRBJ2-1, with TRBD1 as a possible D gene (5 bases). This CDR3 is built from 13 residues. Trimming stripped 2 bases from V and 7 bases from J, with 9 bases between. The CDR3 DNA reads as TGTGCCAGCAGTTTATTAGGGGTAAATGAGCAGTTCTTC. This gives the protein CASSLLGVNEQFF.

The rearrangement links TRBV9 to TRBJ2-3; TRBD2 matches 10 bases. This CDR3 region has 18 residues. The junction had 11 bases not matched to a gene; V was cut back by 3 bases and J by 1 base. Germline lookup yields CDR1 SGDLS and CDR2 YYNGEE. The CDR3 DNA follows: TGTGCCAGCAGCGGTGTAGCGGGGGGACCATCTCGCACAGATACGCAGTATTTT. It yields the protein CASSGVAGGPSRTDTQYF.